This entry concerns a single T cell receptor beta chain. The data stem from a study of technical replicates of blood from a handful of donors. V lost 7 bases, J lost 6 bases, and 13 bases lay in between. The CDR3 has 13 residues. Germline lookup yields CDR1 MNHNY and CDR2 SVGAGI (reference sequence). TCRdb's copy holds only in-frame clones and misses some; the assay was immunoSEQ multiplex PCR. The data show some 94,000 clones, approximately 95% seen once. This rearrangement joins TRBV6-6 to TRBJ2-1; D is perhaps TRBD2 (6 bases). Sequencing was performed on T cells isolated from PBMCs. The TCR sequence derives from a human donor in good health. CDR3 sequence: CASTTSLGNEQFF. CDR3 nucleotide sequence: TGTGCCAGCACCACTAGCCTGGGCAATGAGCAGTTCTTC.